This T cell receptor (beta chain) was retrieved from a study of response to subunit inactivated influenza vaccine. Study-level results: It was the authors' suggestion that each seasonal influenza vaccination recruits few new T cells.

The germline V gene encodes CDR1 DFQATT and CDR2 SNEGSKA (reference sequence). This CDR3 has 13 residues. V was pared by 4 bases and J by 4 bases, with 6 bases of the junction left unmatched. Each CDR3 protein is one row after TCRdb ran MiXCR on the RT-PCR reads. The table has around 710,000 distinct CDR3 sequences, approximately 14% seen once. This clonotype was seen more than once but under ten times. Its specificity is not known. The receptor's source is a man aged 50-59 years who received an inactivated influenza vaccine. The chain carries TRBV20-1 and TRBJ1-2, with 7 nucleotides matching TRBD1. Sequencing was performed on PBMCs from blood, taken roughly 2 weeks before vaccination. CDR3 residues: CSAKTGRGYGYTF. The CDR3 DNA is TGCAGTGCTAAGACAGGGAGAGGCTATGGCTACACCTTC.